The rows below give T cell receptor beta chains drawn from one sample of a study of T-cell reconstitution after alpha-beta-depleted transplantation in children. TCRdb processed the PCR reads anew with MiXCR; each CDR3 protein has one entry. The data contain 80,000 to 100,000 distinct CDR3 sequences, about a quarter of them singletons. Sequencing used PBMCs, obtained before TCRalphabeta/CD19-depleted stem cell transplant. Receptor source: a boy between 2 and 10 years old with acute lymphoblastic leukemia, due to receive a stem cell transplant. The CDR3 runs from the conserved cysteine through the conserved F or W. The D gene is left open where the match is weak. For some rows the clone size is stated as once, few or many, or as a class when expanded; others skip it.

v_call	d_call	j_call	clone_size	cdr3_aa	cdr3_nt
TRBV10-2	NA	TRBJ1-1	NA	CASSEKGHTEAFF	TGCGCCAGCAGTGAGAAGGGACACACTGAAGCTTTCTTT
TRBV20-1	TRBD1	TRBJ2-7	NA	CSGTTGGYEQYF	TGCAGTGGAACGACAGGGGGCTACGAGCAGTACTTC
TRBV5-1	NA	TRBJ2-5	NA	CASSDTPEETQYF	TGCGCCAGCAGCGACACCCCGGAGGAGACCCAGTACTTC
TRBV15	NA	TRBJ1-2	many	CATSRDRGDLDYGYTF	TGTGCCACCAGCAGAGATCGCGGGGACCTGGACTATGGCTACACCTTC
TRBV28	NA	TRBJ2-7	few	CASSYTGSGMYEQYF	TGTGCCAGCAGTTATACAGGGTCGGGGATGTACGAGCAGTACTTC
TRBV5-1	NA	TRBJ2-1	few	CASSLASGHYNEQFF	TGCGCCAGCAGCTTGGCCAGCGGACATTACAATGAGCAGTTCTTC
TRBV2	TRBD1	TRBJ2-7	NA	CASSWDRVPYEQYF	TGTGCCAGCAGCTGGGACAGGGTGCCTTACGAGCAGTACTTC
TRBV3-1	NA	TRBJ2-7	few	CASSQYPRWEQYF	TGTGCCAGCAGCCAATATCCCCGCTGGGAGCAGTACTTC
TRBV20-1	NA	TRBJ2-2	NA	CSALGDQNTGELFF	TGCAGTGCCCTGGGAGATCAGAACACCGGGGAGCTGTTTTTT
TRBV27	NA	TRBJ2-2	medium-sized	CASSPYTGELFF	TGTGCCAGCAGTCCCTACACCGGGGAGCTGTTTTTT
TRBV27	NA	TRBJ1-1	few	CASSPGGGPEAFF	TGTGCCAGCAGTCCCGGTGGAGGCCCTGAAGCTTTCTTT
TRBV6-1	NA	TRBJ2-5	few	CASSEYSGGAETQYF	TGTGCCAGCAGTGAGTATAGCGGAGGGGCCGAGACCCAGTACTTC
TRBV28	TRBD2	TRBJ2-1	few	CASSLSTSGSYNEQFF	TGTGCCAGCAGCTTATCGACTAGCGGGAGCTACAATGAGCAGTTCTTC
TRBV24-1	TRBD1	TRBJ2-2	NA	CATSDLGRGQSGELFF	TGTGCCACCAGTGATTTAGGCAGGGGGCAGTCCGGGGAGCTGTTTTTT
TRBV24-1	NA	TRBJ2-2	few	CATSDPIQGSTGELFF	TGTGCCACCAGTGATCCCATACAGGGTTCCACCGGGGAGCTGTTTTTT
TRBV18	NA	TRBJ1-1	NA	CASSPMRQGRVSTEAFF	TGTGCCAGCTCACCCATGCGGCAGGGGCGAGTAAGCACTGAAGCTTTCTTT
TRBV5-1	TRBD2	TRBJ2-1	NA	CASSYPRTSGGINEQFF	TGCGCCAGCAGCTATCCCAGGACTAGCGGAGGGATCAATGAGCAGTTCTTC
TRBV20-1	NA	TRBJ2-1	NA	CSASFRTVQFF	TGCAGTGCTAGTTTTAGGACAGTGCAGTTCTTC
TRBV21-1	NA	TRBJ1-1	NA	CASSKECREGNTEAFF	TGTGCCAGCAGCAAAGAGTGCAGGGAGGGGAACACTGAAGCTTTCTTT
TRBV6-2/TRBV6-3	NA	TRBJ2-7	NA	CASSYQGYEQYF	TGTGCCAGCAGTTACCAGGGTTACGAGCAGTACTTC
TRBV7-2	TRBD2	TRBJ2-1	NA	CASSSLAGGWNEQFF	TGTGCCAGCAGCTCCCTGGCGGGAGGATGGAATGAGCAGTTCTTC
TRBV6-1	NA	TRBJ2-7	few	CASSRFDNRVQYF	TGTGCCAGCAGCCGCTTTGACAATCGGGTGCAGTACTTC
TRBV10-3	TRBD1	TRBJ2-1	few	CAIRSGTGSYNEQFF	TGTGCCATCAGATCCGGGACAGGGAGCTACAATGAGCAGTTCTTC
TRBV20-1	TRBD2	TRBJ2-7	NA	CSASPGGSYEQYF	TGCAGTGCTAGCCCGGGGGGATCCTACGAGCAGTACTTC
TRBV12-3/TRBV12-4	NA	TRBJ1-2	NA	CASRPGLLYYGYTF	TGTGCCAGCAGGCCGGGCCTACTTTACTATGGCTACACCTTC
TRBV11-2	TRBD2	TRBJ2-2	few	CASSLVTTSGWPGTGELFF	TGTGCCAGCAGCTTAGTAACAACTAGCGGGTGGCCGGGAACCGGGGAGCTGTTTTTT
TRBV27	NA	TRBJ1-5	NA	CASALRLDGNQPQHF	TGTGCCAGCGCCCTCCGGCTGGATGGCAATCAGCCCCAGCATTTT
TRBV28	NA	TRBJ1-6	NA	CASSLHGQYNSPLHF	TGTGCCAGCAGTTTACATGGACAATATAATTCACCCCTCCACTTT
TRBV28	NA	TRBJ1-3	NA	CASNQGAGNTIYF	TGTGCCAGCAACCAGGGAGCCGGAAACACCATATATTTT
TRBV5-5	NA	TRBJ2-3	few	CASSFRATSDADTQYF	TGTGCCAGCAGCTTCAGGGCCACCTCGGATGCAGATACGCAGTATTTT
TRBV29-1	NA	TRBJ2-7	NA	CSVGGGASSYEQYF	TGCAGCGTTGGTGGTGGGGCCTCATCCTACGAGCAGTACTTC
TRBV24-1	TRBD1	TRBJ2-2	few	CATSETGQGANTGELFF	TGTGCCACCAGTGAGACGGGACAGGGGGCGAACACCGGGGAGCTGTTTTTT
TRBV28	NA	TRBJ1-1	NA	CASSLGYEAFF	TGTGCCAGCAGTTTAGGGTATGAAGCTTTCTTT
TRBV5-1	NA	TRBJ1-1	few	CASSLEGGLSTEAFF	TGCGCCAGCAGCTTGGAGGGCGGGTTGAGCACTGAAGCTTTCTTT
TRBV6-6	TRBD1	TRBJ1-2	many	CASSQGQGYGYTF	TGTGCCAGCAGCCAAGGACAGGGCTATGGCTACACCTTC
TRBV12-3/TRBV12-4	TRBD1	TRBJ1-1	NA	CASRSQGDTEAFF	TGTGCCAGCAGGAGTCAGGGGGACACTGAAGCTTTCTTT
TRBV20-1	TRBD2	TRBJ2-3	few	CSASPSGTRDTQYF	TGCAGTGCTAGCCCTAGCGGGACCCGAGATACGCAGTATTTT
TRBV11-2	NA	TRBJ2-7	few	CASSLAPGPLAPEQYF	TGTGCCAGCAGCTTAGCCCCCGGTCCGTTAGCGCCGGAGCAGTACTTC